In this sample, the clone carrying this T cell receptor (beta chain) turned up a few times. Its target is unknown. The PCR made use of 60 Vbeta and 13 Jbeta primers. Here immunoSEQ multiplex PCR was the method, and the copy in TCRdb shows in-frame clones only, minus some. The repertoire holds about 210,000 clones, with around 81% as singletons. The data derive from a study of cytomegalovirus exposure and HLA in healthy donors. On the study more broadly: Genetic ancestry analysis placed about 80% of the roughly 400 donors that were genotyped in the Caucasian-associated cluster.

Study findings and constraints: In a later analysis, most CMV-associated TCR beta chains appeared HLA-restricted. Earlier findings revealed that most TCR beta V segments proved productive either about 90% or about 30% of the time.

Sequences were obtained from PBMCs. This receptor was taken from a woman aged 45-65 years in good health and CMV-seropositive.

CDR3 protein: CATNGVLGTEAFF. The CDR3 DNA reads TGTGCCACAAACGGGGTTTTGGGGACTGAAGCTTTCTTT. J is TRBJ1-1 and V is TRBV19; D remains ambiguous. Germline V gives CDR1 LNHDA, CDR2 SQIVND (reference sequence). This CDR3 contains 13 residues. V lost 10 bases to trimming and J lost 5 bases, with 17 bases between them. Drawing the rest from reference TRBV19 and TRBJ1-1, the complete variable domain is DGGITQSPKYLFRKEGQNVTLSCEQNLNHDAMYWYRQDPGQGLRLIYYSQIVNDFQKGDIAEGYSVSREKKESFPLTVTSAQKNPTAFYLCATNGVLGTEAFFGQGTRLTVV.